These T cell receptor beta chains were read from a single sample in a study of CD8 T cells in Susac syndrome. TCRdb re-derived calls from the immunoSEQ multiplex PCR reads in MiXCR, one entry per CDR3 protein. The sample has about 400,000 distinct CDR3 sequences, approximately 85% seen once; the top ten hold 0.12%. Sequenced input: CD8+ T cells from PBMCs. Source of these receptors: a human donor with multiple sclerosis. Each CDR3 is given with its conserved first and last residue. A D gene is named only where the DNA matches it firmly. Only some rows state a clone size, as once, few, many or a class for expanded clones.

d_call,v_call,j_call,clone_size,cdr3_aa,cdr3_nt
-,TRBV27,TRBJ1-2,-,CASSLSSGTGNNYGYTF,TGTGCCAGCAGTTTATCATCGGGAACAGGGAATAACTATGGCTACACCTTC
-,TRBV7-2,TRBJ1-3,-,CASSPAGNTIYF,TGTGCCAGCAGCCCCGCTGGAAACACCATATATTTT
-,TRBV6-1,TRBJ1-3,-,CASSGGQSGGNTIYF,TGTGCCAGCAGTGGAGGTCAATCCGGTGGAAACACCATATATTTT
-,TRBV19,TRBJ2-2,-,CASTDGSGDNTGELFF,TGTGCCAGTACTGATGGGTCCGGGGATAACACCGGGGAGCTGTTTTTT
-,TRBV10-1,TRBJ2-7,-,CASSLALDGTYEQYF,TGCGCCAGCAGCCTGGCCCTGGACGGTACGTACGAGCAGTACTTC
-,TRBV12-3/TRBV12-4,TRBJ2-1,-,CASSLLKPNEQFF,TGTGCCAGCAGTTTACTTAAACCCAATGAGCAGTTCTTC
TRBD1,TRBV29-1,TRBJ2-7,-,CSVDGTGDSYEQYF,TGCAGCGTCGACGGGACAGGGGATTCCTACGAGCAGTACTTC
TRBD1,TRBV25-1,TRBJ2-2,-,CASSESWIGTGNTGELFF,TGTGCCAGCAGTGAATCATGGATAGGGACAGGGAACACCGGGGAGCTGTTTTTT
-,TRBV29-1,TRBJ1-1,once,CSADVGGTEAFF,TGCAGCGCTGACGTCGGGGGCACTGAAGCTTTCTTT
TRBD2,TRBV5-1,TRBJ2-1,-,CASSLSLAGGILGEQFF,TGCGCCAGCAGCTTAAGTCTAGCGGGAGGTATCCTAGGTGAGCAGTTCTTC